Presented here are 10 T cell receptor beta chains from one specimen sequenced in a study of blood T cells in healthy people across ages. Combining a sample-barcoded 5' primer with a J-beta primer mix, a second PCR ran for about 7 to 11 cycles. MiXCR, run by TCRdb on the 5' RACE reads, gives a single entry per CDR3 protein. Among hundreds of thousands of distinct CDR3 sequences listed, 45% to 70% were seen once. Sequenced: blood. These receptors originate from a man aged 35 to 55 in good health.

The chain links TRBV7-3 to TRBJ2-6, with 7 bases fitting TRBD2. This CDR3 is built from 19 residues. Germline lookup yields CDR1 SGHTA and CDR2 FQGTGA. V was clipped by 0 bases and J by 0 bases; unmatched bases: 8. The CDR3 DNA reads TGTGCCAGCAGCTTAACACGTCGGAGGGAGGGCTCTGGGGCCAACGTCCTGACTTTC. It codes for CASSLTRRREGSGANVLTF.

The chain carries TRBV28 and TRBJ1-2; possibly TRBD1 for D (6 bases). The ends were cut back, 4 bases at V and 8 bases at J, with 20 bases in the middle. CDR3 length: 15 residues. Germline lookup yields CDR1 MDHEN and CDR2 SYDVKM. CDR3 in DNA: TGTGCCAGCAGTTCCCCACAACAGGGAAGGGGGGGCTACACCTTC. Translated, it gives CASSSPQQGRGGYTF.

The V and J genes are TRBV7-9 and TRBJ2-7; D may be TRBD1 (6 bases). CDR1 is SEHNR and CDR2 is FQNEAQ in the germline V gene (reference sequence). The length of the CDR3 is 13 residues. V lost 6 bases to trimming and J lost 5 bases, with 14 bases between them. This CDR3 reads CASSYSQGHEQYF. In DNA, the CDR3 is TGTGCCAGCAGTTACAGTCAGGGGCACGAGCAGTACTTC.

V is TRBV12-3 or TRBV12-4 and J is TRBJ2-5, with 14 bases lining up with TRBD2. The CDR3 has 15 residues. With V trimmed by 3 bases and J by 13 bases, 10 bases remained unmatched. The CDR3 coding sequence is TGTGCCAGCAGTTTCGAAGGGACTAGCGGGAGAGGTCTGTACTTC. It encodes CASSFEGTSGRGLYF.

The J gene is TRBJ2-3, the V gene TRBV7-2; 12 bases fit TRBD2. Germline CDR1 and CDR2: SGHTA and FQGNSA. V shed 3 bases, J shed 4 bases, and the junction held 2 bases outside the gene matches. The CDR3 covers 15 residues. The CDR3 sequence: CASSFGLAGPDTQYF. DNA of the CDR3: TGTGCCAGCAGCTTCGGACTAGCGGGGCCAGATACGCAGTATTTT.

This clonotype came up a few times. V is TRBV5-1 and J is TRBJ2-3; 7 nucleotides match TRBD1. The CDR3 runs 15 residues. Germline loops: CDR1 SGHRS, CDR2 YFSETQ. V shed 4 bases, J shed 5 bases, and the junction held 10 bases outside the gene matches. CDR3 amino acids: CASSRTLDRQDTQYF. The DNA of the CDR3 is TGCGCCAGCAGCCGGACACTGGACAGGCAAGATACGCAGTATTTT.

The gene calls are TRBV10-3 and TRBJ2-2; 7 bases are a match to TRBD2. Germline loops: CDR1 ENHRY, CDR2 SYGVKD. This CDR3 has 17 residues. V lost 0 bases, J lost 2 bases, and 6 bases stayed unmatched. CDR3 in amino acids: CAISESSSGGNTGELFF. The CDR3 nucleotides read TGTGCCATCAGTGAGTCATCTAGCGGAGGAAACACCGGGGAGCTGTTTTTT.

In its sample, this clonotype was seen many times. The chain links TRBV5-1 to TRBJ2-3; the D gene is possibly TRBD2 (5 bases). The length of the CDR3 is 13 residues. Germline-derived CDR1 and CDR2 are SGHRS and YFSETQ. V was trimmed by 6 bases and J by 3 bases, leaving 11 bases between them. CDR3 in DNA: TGCGCCAGCACGAGGGCAAGGACAGATACGCAGTATTTT. Protein: CASTRARTDTQYF.

This chain uses TRBV30 with TRBJ1-2, with D uncertain. The CDR3 consists of 12 residues. Germline V CDR1 and CDR2: GTSNPN, SVGIG (reference sequence). The ends were cut back, 1 base at V and 6 bases at J, with 9 bases in the middle. CDR3 residues: CAWSASLDGYTF. Written as DNA, the CDR3 is TGTGCCTGGAGTGCCTCGTTGGATGGCTACACCTTC.

The chain combines TRBV5-1 with TRBJ1-2; possibly TRBD1 for D (5 bases). In germline, CDR1 is SGHRS, CDR2 YFSETQ. The CDR3 has 15 residues. V was clipped by 2 bases and J by 8 bases, with 19 bases between them. CDR3 sequence (DNA): TGCGCCAGCAGCTTATCCTCGGACAAAGTACTGGGCTACACCTTC. This codes for CASSLSSDKVLGYTF.